By sample share, the clone carrying this T cell receptor beta chain is medium-sized (0.01 to 0.1%). The antigen remains undetermined. Individuals having autoimmune disease history or systemic immunosuppression were not enrolled. On cycle 4 day 1 and cycle 7 day 1, as well as at baseline, blood was sampled. TCRdb's copy holds only in-frame clones and misses some; the assay was immunoSEQ multiplex PCR. The sample includes 25,000 to 35,000 clones, approximately 88% of them seen just once. This sample was included in a study of OX40 agonist ivuxolimab in advanced cancers. In the study overall: A history of anti-PD-1, anti-PD-L1 or anti-CTLA-4 therapy was acceptable, and approximately 40% had some. Study-level findings and limits: On average, a greater number of expanded clones characterised CD8+ T cells relative to CD4+.

This CDR3 contains 15 residues. V lost 1 base to trimming and J lost 1 base; unmatched junction nucleotides: 1. Germline CDR1 reads SGHAT; CDR2 reads FQNNGV. V is TRBV11-2 and J is TRBJ2-1; 7 bases agree with TRBD2. The sequence derives from an adult with an advanced solid tumor such as melanoma, head and neck, liver or kidney cancer. The specimen was CD4+ or CD8+ T cells sorted from blood, collected in a trial of the OX40 agonist ivuxolimab. As DNA, the CDR3 is TGTGCCAGCAGCTTAGTCGGGGGGTCCTACAATGAGCAGTTCTTC. Its protein is CASSLVGGSYNEQFF.